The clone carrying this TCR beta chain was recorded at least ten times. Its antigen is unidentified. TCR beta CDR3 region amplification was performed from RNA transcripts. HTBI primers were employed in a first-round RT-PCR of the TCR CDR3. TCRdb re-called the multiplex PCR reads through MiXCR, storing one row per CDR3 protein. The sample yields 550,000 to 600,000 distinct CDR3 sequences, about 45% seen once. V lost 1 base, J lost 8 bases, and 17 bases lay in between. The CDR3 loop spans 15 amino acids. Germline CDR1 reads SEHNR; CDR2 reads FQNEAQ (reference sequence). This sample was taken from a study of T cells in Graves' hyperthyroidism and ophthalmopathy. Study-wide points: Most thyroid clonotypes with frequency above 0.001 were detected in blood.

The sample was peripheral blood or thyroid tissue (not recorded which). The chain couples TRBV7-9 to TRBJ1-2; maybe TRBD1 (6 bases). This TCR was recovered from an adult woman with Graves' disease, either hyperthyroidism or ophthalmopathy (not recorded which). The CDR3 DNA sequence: TGTGCCAGCAGCTTAGAAGACCAGGGGTCTGGGGGCTACACCTTC. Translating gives CASSLEDQGSGGYTF.